This TCR beta chain is from a study of blood T cell repertoires in COVID-19. Whole-study context: Collection of acute and convalescent COVID-19 samples took place in the United States, Italy and Spain. PBMCs, B-cell-depleted T cells, or T cells provided the cDNA or gDNA that made up the material.

Per the original data handling: From reference gene primer amplification, estimates of nucleated cell counts were derived. TCRdb keeps only in-frame clones here, not all; method: immunoSEQ multiplex PCR. The V and J calls and clone size come from that table; D and trimming were worked out from the DNA. The data show fewer than 250,000 clones, with around 90% seen just once and roughly a tenth held by the top ten. Participants were aged 18 to 89 years, lived in around 22 US areas, and enrolled virtually. The sample comprised PBMCs or T cells enriched from blood (not recorded which). The sequence came from a man aged 25 to 45 who had recovered from COVID-19.

The CDR3 loop reads CASSMEGFYTGELFF. CDR3 in DNA: TGTGCCAGTAGTATGGAGGGCTTTTACACCGGGGAGCTGTTTTTT. V usage is TRBV19 and J usage is TRBJ2-2; possible D gene TRBD2, 6 bases. The CDR3 is 15 amino acids. Per the germline V gene, CDR1 is LNHDA and CDR2 is SQIVND (reference sequence). V was cut by 3 bases and J by 3 bases, with 11 bases left in between.